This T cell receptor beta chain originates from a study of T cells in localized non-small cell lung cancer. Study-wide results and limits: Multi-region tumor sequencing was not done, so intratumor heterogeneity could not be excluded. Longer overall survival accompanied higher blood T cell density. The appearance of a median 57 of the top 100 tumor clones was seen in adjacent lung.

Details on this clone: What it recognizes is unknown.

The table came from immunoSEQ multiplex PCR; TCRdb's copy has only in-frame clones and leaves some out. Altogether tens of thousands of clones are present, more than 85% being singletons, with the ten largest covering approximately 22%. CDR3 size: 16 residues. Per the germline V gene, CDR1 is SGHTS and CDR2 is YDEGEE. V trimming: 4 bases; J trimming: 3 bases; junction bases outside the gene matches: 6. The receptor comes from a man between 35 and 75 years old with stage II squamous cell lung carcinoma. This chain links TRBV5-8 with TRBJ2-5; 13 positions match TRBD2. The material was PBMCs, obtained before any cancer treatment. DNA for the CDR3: TGTGCCAGCAGCAGTGGACTAGCGGGAGAGGAAGAGACCCAGTACTTC. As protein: CASSSGLAGEEETQYF.